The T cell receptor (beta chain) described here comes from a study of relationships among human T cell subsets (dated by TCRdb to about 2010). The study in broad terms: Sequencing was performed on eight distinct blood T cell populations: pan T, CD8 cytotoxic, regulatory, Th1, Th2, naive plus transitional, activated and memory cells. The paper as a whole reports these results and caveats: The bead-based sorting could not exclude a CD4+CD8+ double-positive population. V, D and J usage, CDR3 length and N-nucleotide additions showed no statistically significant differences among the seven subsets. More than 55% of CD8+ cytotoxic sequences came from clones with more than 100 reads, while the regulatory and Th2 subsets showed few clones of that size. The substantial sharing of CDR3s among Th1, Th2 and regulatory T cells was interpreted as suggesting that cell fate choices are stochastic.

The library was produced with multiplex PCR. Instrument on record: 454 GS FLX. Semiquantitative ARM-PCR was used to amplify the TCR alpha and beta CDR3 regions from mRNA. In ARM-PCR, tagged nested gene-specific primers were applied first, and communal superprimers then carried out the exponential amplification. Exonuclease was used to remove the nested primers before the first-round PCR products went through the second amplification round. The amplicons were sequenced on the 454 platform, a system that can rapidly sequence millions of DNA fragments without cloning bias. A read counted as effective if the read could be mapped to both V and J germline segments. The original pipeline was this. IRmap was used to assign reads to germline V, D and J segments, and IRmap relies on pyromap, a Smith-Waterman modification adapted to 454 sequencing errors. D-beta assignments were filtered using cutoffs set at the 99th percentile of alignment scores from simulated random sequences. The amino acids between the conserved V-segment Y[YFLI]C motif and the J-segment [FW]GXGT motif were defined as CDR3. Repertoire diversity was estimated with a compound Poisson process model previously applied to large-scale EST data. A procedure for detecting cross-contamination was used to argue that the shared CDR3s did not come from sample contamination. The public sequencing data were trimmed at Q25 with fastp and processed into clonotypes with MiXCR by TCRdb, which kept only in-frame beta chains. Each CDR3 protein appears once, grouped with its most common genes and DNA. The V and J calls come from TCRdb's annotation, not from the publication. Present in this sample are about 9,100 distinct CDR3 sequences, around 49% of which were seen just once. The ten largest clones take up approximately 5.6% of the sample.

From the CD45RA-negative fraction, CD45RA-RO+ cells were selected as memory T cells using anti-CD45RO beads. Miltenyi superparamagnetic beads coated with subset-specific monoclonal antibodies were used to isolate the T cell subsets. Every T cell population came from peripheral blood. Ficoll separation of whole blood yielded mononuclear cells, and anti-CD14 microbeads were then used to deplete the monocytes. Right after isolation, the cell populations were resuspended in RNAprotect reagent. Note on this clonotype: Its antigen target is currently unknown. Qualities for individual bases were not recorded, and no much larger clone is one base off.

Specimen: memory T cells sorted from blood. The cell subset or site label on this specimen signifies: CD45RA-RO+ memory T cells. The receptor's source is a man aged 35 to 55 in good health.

The CDR3 protein is CSASPGKPGNTIYF. The sequence in DNA is TGCAGTGCTAGTCCAGGGAAGCCTGGAAACACCATATATTTT. The chain was built from TRBV20-1 and TRBJ1-3; matching of 5 bases hints at TRBD1 as the D gene. V gives up 3 bases and J gives up 2 bases, and the segment between their germline ends measures 11 bases. Looking up the germline V gene (reference sequence) yields CDR1 DFQATT and CDR2 SNEGSKA. The CDR3 goes from the cysteine to the phenylalanine over 14 residues. The DNA shown is the 42-base CDR3, in frame from base 1.